The T cell receptor (beta chain) under discussion was sequenced for a study of PD-1 blockade in mismatch repair-deficient tumors (dated by TCRdb to the late 2010s). Context from the whole study: The trial enrolled some 90 consecutive patients with some twelve mismatch repair-deficient cancer types between 2013 and late 2016, all previously treated and progressing. Tumor-associated T cell clones in the peripheral blood of patients responding to PD-1 blockade were tracked using deep sequencing of TCR CDR3 regions. Overall study results and their limits: After pembrolizumab, tumor-resident clones, which were often undetectable in blood before treatment, expanded rapidly and then contracted, generally ahead of radiologic responses.

The CDR3, from cysteine to phenylalanine, totals 13 residues. Just the 39-base CDR3 DNA is kept, in frame starting at base 1. V was cut back by 5 bases and J by 6 bases, leaving a gap of 11 bases between them. The CDR1 and CDR2 encoded by the germline V gene are SGHTA and FQGNSA. As regards this clone: The antigen it binds to is not known. Qualities for individual bases were not recorded, and no much larger clone is one base off.

The time point label, read with the paper, signifies: peripheral blood 12 weeks after first pembrolizumab dose. Mismatch repair deficiency was established in every enrolled patient by polymerase chain reaction or immunohistochemistry. TCR sequencing was carried out for three patients who responded to pembrolizumab therapy. The phase II trial prospectively tested pembrolizumab PD-1 blockade in advanced mismatch repair-deficient cancers regardless of tissue of origin. Peripheral blood T cell samples were collected serially, before PD-1 blockade began and at several time points afterward. The timing of each blood sample was reported as weeks after the first dose of pembrolizumab. Libraries were built with the immunoSEQ multiplex PCR assay. TCRdb stores this immuneACCESS table with in-frame sequences only. Part of the clones is absent; in the studies checked, under half of the shortfall reflects unresolved V genes, and no reason is known for the rest. A total of 75,000 to 85,000 clones appear in this sample, about 84% of them only once. Just over 2.5% of the sample rests with the top ten.

Rearrangement joined TRBV7-2 to TRBJ2-1; the D call is tentative, TRBD1 or TRBD2, as each matches 5 bases. The receptor's source is an adult with mismatch repair-deficient cancer. Sequencing used peripheral blood, obtained 12 weeks after starting pembrolizumab. The DNA sequence is TGTGCCAGCAGCCCTGTGGGGACCAATGAGCAGTTCTTC. Translation gives CASSPVGTNEQFF.